One and the same sample provided the 22 T cell receptor beta chains below, sequenced in a study of T-cell memory formation after mild COVID-19 listed by TCRdb under 2021. Receptor amplification or capture employed 5' RACE. Sequencing instrument: Illumina NovaSeq 6000. TCRdb reran the public reads through fastp at Q25 and MiXCR, keeping productive beta chains. CDR3 protein sequences are deduplicated, and each keeps its most common genes and DNA. The sample data list 85,000 to 120,000 distinct CDR3 sequences, and 15% to 20% of these were observed just once. The leading ten clones occupy approximately 28% of the sample. The sample was PBMCs or a T cell subset sorted from them (not recorded which). These receptors all stem from an adult woman who had mild COVID-19 (a few samples of this study predate the infection). The sample titles of this study are shuffled in the database, so cell type and time point are left out; the donor was told from shared clones.

This clonotype was seen ten or more times. A junction boundary mismatches the germline segment, possibly from a read error. The J gene is TRBJ2-7, the V gene TRBV6-4; no clear D. The CDR3 has 13 residues. Germline loops: CDR1 MRHNA, CDR2 SNTAGT. This CDR3 is CASIERTAYGQYF. CDR3 in DNA: TGTGCCAGCATCGAGCGTACAGCCTACGGGCAGTACTTC.

The chain uses TRBV12-3 or TRBV12-4 and TRBJ2-7; unclear D gene. V was pared by 5 bases and J by 0 bases, with 11 bases between. This CDR3 is built from 14 residues. The CDR3 is CASSPPDGSYEQYF. CDR3 bases: TGTGCCAGCAGTCCCCCGGACGGCTCCTACGAGCAGTACTTC.

The CDR3 here is CSVGGQGPDTQYF. The CDR3 region has the DNA TGCAGCGTCGGGGGGCAGGGACCCGATACGCAGTATTTT. The chain recombines TRBV29-1 with TRBJ2-3; a weak D match, TRBD2 (7 bases). Trimming pared 6 bases from V and 6 bases from J, leaving 16 bases between. CDR1 is SQVTM and CDR2 is ANQGSEA in the germline V gene. CDR3 length: 13 amino acids.

The sample holds many counts of this clonotype. The chain employs TRBV20-1 and TRBJ1-1; 7 nucleotides align to TRBD1. The V segment lost 2 bases and the J segment 3 bases; nucleotides outside the gene matches: 0. This CDR3 region has 12 residues. Germline V gene lookup returns CDR1 DFQATT and CDR2 SNEGSKA (reference sequence). The CDR3 spells CSARQGDTEAFF. The CDR3 region has the DNA TGCAGTGCTAGACAGGGGGACACTGAAGCTTTCTTT.

The chain is built from TRBV4-2 and TRBJ2-1; D not certain. Between the trimmed V and J ends, which lost 3 bases and 5 bases, there was a span of 8 bases. The CDR3 is made up of 13 amino acids. Germline V gene sequence: CDR1 LGHNA, CDR2 YNFKEQ. Here the CDR3 DNA reads TGTGCCAGCAGCCACCCGGCAGACAATGAGCAGTTCTTC. As protein: CASSHPADNEQFF.

The chain has TRBV5-1 and TRBJ2-1; D not resolved. This CDR3 has 14 amino acids. From germline, CDR1 is SGHRS and CDR2 YFSETQ. Trimming removed 0 bases from V and 6 bases from J, with 10 bases in between. CDR3: CASSLAPGFNEQFF. As DNA, the CDR3 is TGCGCCAGCAGCTTGGCCCCTGGATTCAATGAGCAGTTCTTC.

The V and J genes are TRBV9 and TRBJ2-1; 8 bases are shared with TRBD2. In germline, CDR1 is SGDLS, CDR2 YYNGEE. V was pared by 0 bases and J by 4 bases, with 3 bases of the junction left unmatched. The CDR3 consists of 15 residues. CDR3 protein: CASSVAGGGYNEQFF. CDR3 coding DNA: TGTGCCAGCAGCGTAGCGGGAGGGGGATACAATGAGCAGTTCTTC.

This clonotype was seen a few times. This rearrangement joins TRBV12-3 or TRBV12-4 to TRBJ2-2; D uncertain. This CDR3 contains 13 residues. The V end was cut by 8 bases, the J end by 1 base, with 8 bases between. The CDR3 loop is CASSDGNTGELFF. The CDR3 region has the DNA TGTGCCAGCTCGGACGGGAACACCGGGGAGCTGTTTTTT.

V gene TRBV6-4 combines with J gene TRBJ2-3; 8 bases align to TRBD2. The CDR3 runs 11 residues. Per the germline V gene, CDR1 is MRHNA and CDR2 is SNTAGT. Unmatched junction bases numbered 3, after V lost 2 bases and J lost 14 bases. This CDR3 reads CASSDGLASYF. In DNA form, the CDR3 reads TGTGCCAGCAGTGACGGACTAGCTTCGTATTTT.

The chain is built from TRBV20-1 and TRBJ2-1; D not resolved. CDR3 size: 11 residues. The V gene lost 5 bases and the J gene lost 4 bases, with 6 bases spanning the gap. Germline V CDR1 and CDR2: DFQATT, SNEGSKA (reference sequence). CDR3 region: CSAPLYNEQFF. CDR3 coding DNA: TGCAGTGCTCCGCTATACAATGAGCAGTTCTTC.

V is TRBV20-1 and J is TRBJ1-2; D gene uncertain. Germline lookup yields CDR1 DFQATT and CDR2 SNEGSKA (reference sequence). This CDR3 is built from 13 residues. Trimming stripped 5 bases from V and 11 bases from J, with 21 bases between. The CDR3 region is CSALLGGPIGYTF. The CDR3 DNA follows: TGCAGTGCTCTCCTAGGCGGACCCATCGGGTACACCTTC.

In its sample, this clonotype was seen a few times. This sequence joins TRBV28 and TRBJ2-7, with D hard to call. Germline lookup yields CDR1 MDHEN and CDR2 SYDVKM. Trimming removed 5 bases from V and 3 bases from J, with 14 bases in between. This CDR3 spans 14 amino acids. This CDR3 is CASSPLTDYYEQYF. The CDR3 nucleotides read TGTGCCAGCAGTCCTCTGACTGATTACTACGAGCAGTACTTC.

This chain joins TRBV24-1 and TRBJ2-4; 9 bases map to TRBD1. V lost 4 bases and J lost 5; bases outside the gene matches: 8. The CDR3 totals 16 residues. Germline V gene sequence: CDR1 KGHDR, CDR2 SFDVKD. The CDR3 loop reads CATSDSGTGYQNIQYF. DNA for the CDR3: TGTGCCACCAGTGACTCCGGGACAGGGTACCAAAACATTCAGTACTTC.

This chain uses TRBV7-8 with TRBJ2-5, with D unresolved. CDR1 is SGHVS, CDR2 FQNEAQ, per germline. Between the trimmed V and J ends, which lost 1 base and 3 bases, there was a span of 18 bases. This CDR3 has 17 residues. The CDR3 nucleotides read TGTGCCAGCAGCTTAGTCGTTAGGCCGGAAAAAAAAGAGACCCAGTACTTC. The encoded protein is CASSLVVRPEKKETQYF.

V and J are TRBV4-3 and TRBJ2-7, with TRBD1 matching 9 bases. This CDR3 contains 13 residues. Trimming cost V 4 bases and J 2 bases; bases outside gene matches: 0. CDR1 and CDR2 (germline): LGHNA, YSLEER. The CDR3 region has the DNA TGCGCCAGCAGCCGGACAGGGGCCTACGAGCAGTACTTC. Its protein product is CASSRTGAYEQYF.

There are a few counts of this clonotype. The genes are TRBV12-3 or TRBV12-4 and TRBJ2-1; the D call may be TRBD1 or TRBD2 (6 bases each). The CDR3 consists of 14 residues. The V end lost 6 bases, the J end lost 0 bases, and 9 bases lay between the germline ends. The CDR3 DNA follows: TGTGCCAGCAGGAGGGGGGCCTCCTACAATGAGCAGTTCTTC. Protein product: CASRRGASYNEQFF.

The J gene is TRBJ1-1, the V gene TRBV5-6; possibly TRBD1 for D (6 bases). Trimming took 2 bases from V and 7 from J, leaving 9 bases between them. This CDR3 region has 12 residues. CDR1 and CDR2 from the germline V gene are SGHDT and YYEEEE. The CDR3, as DNA: TGTGCCAGCAGCTTTATAGGGGGTGAAGCTTTCTTT. Its protein product is CASSFIGGEAFF.

This clonotype was recorded a few times. V usage is TRBV23-1 and J usage is TRBJ2-1; D gene ambiguous. TRBV23-1 belongs to the ORF category, with a function that is uncertain. The V end was cut by 4 bases, the J end by 10 bases, with 17 bases between. The CDR3 length is 14 residues. The CDR3 bases are TGCGCCAGCAGTCTCCCCCAGTGCAGGCGCGAGCAGTTCTTC. Its translation: CASSLPQCRREQFF.

The CDR3, as DNA: TGTGCCAGCAGCTTAAGTTCGGGGGCCTCCACCGCGGGGGTCTACAATGAGCAGTTCTTC. Its translation: CASSLSSGASTAGVYNEQFF. V and J are TRBV7-9 and TRBJ2-1; possible D gene TRBD2, 7 bases. V lost 2 bases and J lost 3, with 26 bases in between. The CDR3 loop spans 20 amino acids. Germline V gene lookup returns CDR1 SEHNR and CDR2 FQNEAQ (reference sequence).

This clonotype has a handful of counts. The DNA for the CDR3 is TGCGCCAGCAGCTTGGCCGGGGACGGGACCTACGAGCAGTACTTC. This sequence encodes CASSLAGDGTYEQYF. The J gene is TRBJ2-7, the V gene TRBV5-1, with D possibly called TRBD1 or TRBD2 (5 bases each). This CDR3 is built from 15 residues. Per the germline V gene, CDR1 is SGHRS and CDR2 is YFSETQ. Trimming shortened V by 0 bases and J by 2 bases, and 12 bases separated the two germline ends.

In its sample, this clonotype was seen a few times. The chain recombines TRBV20-1 with TRBJ2-3, with 7 bases fitting TRBD1. CDR3 length: 14 amino acids. With 2 bases clipped from V and 3 bases from J, the junction kept 5 bases outside the gene matches. Germline V gene sequence: CDR1 DFQATT, CDR2 SNEGSKA (reference sequence). The chain's CDR3 is CSARLRQGTDTQYF. The CDR3, as DNA: TGCAGTGCTAGACTTCGACAGGGAACAGATACGCAGTATTTT.

This clonotype occurred a few times. Here the CDR3 reads CASSPGGRGAFF. CDR3 bases: TGTGCCAGCAGCCCGGGGGGACGGGGAGCTTTCTTT. The V and J genes are TRBV7-8 and TRBJ1-1; TRBD1 is a possible D gene (5 bases). This CDR3 comprises 12 residues. Germline V gives CDR1 SGHVS, CDR2 FQNEAQ. Trimming stripped 5 bases from V and 10 bases from J, with 14 bases between.